This T cell receptor (beta chain) was observed in a study of blood T cells in healthy people across ages. Germline CDR1 reads SNHLY; CDR2 reads FYNNEI. There are 17 residues in the CDR3. Trimming shortened V by 3 bases and J by 4 bases, and 18 bases separated the two germline ends. A second PCR of 7 to 11 cycles used a sample-barcoded 5' primer and a J-beta primer mix. The authors tagged each cDNA molecule using a template-switch adaptor with 12 random nucleotides. MiXCR was run by TCRdb on the 5' RACE reads, yielding one entry per CDR3 protein. The sample carries roughly 640,000 distinct CDR3 sequences, roughly 31% recorded once. This clonotype was seen more than once but under ten times. Its antigen remains unknown. Study outcomes and limitations: Researchers deemed the diversity estimates from one million T cells underestimates. Higher diversity, along with more naive CD4+ cells, distinguished long-lived donors from aged donors.

This TCR derives from a woman older than 75 in good health. The sample taken for sequencing was blood. This chain joins TRBV2 and TRBJ1-4; unclear D gene. The CDR3 sequence is CASSDEGFGVGNEKLFF. The CDR3 DNA is TGTGCCAGCAGTGACGAGGGTTTTGGTGTAGGTAATGAAAAACTGTTTTTT.